This is a list of T cell receptor beta chains from one sample in a study of shared clonotypes between healthy human individuals. Sequencing used immunoSEQ multiplex PCR; TCRdb keeps in-frame clones, though not all of them. The sample consists of about 2.1 million clones, more than 85% of them appearing once. Source material: naive CD8+ T cells from PBMCs. The receptors were sampled from a man aged 18 to 30 in good health. Some clones in this sample may be carry-over from other donors' samples. CDR3s include the opening cysteine and the closing phenylalanine or tryptophan. The order of the fields is clone size, V gene, J gene, D gene, CDR3 DNA, CDR3 protein. The D gene is left open where the match is weak. Size is stated for part of the rows, as once, few or many counts, or as a class when the clone is expanded.

NA	TRBV2	TRBJ1-1	NA	TGTGCCAGCACCTCTGGACATCCTCTATCCAACACTGAAGCTTTCTTT	CASTSGHPLSNTEAFF
NA	TRBV15	TRBJ2-1	TRBD2	TGTGCCACCAGCTCTAGCGGGAGGGCCAATGAGCAGTTCTTC	CATSSSGRANEQFF
NA	TRBV27	TRBJ2-7	TRBD1	TGTGCCAGCAGTTTTTTAGGGACAGGGGGCGAGCAGTACTTC	CASSFLGTGGEQYF
NA	TRBV6-1	TRBJ2-6	TRBD1	TGTGCCAGCAGTGTGTGGGACAGGAGCTCTGGGGCCAACGTCCTGACTTTC	CASSVWDRSSGANVLTF
NA	TRBV7-9	TRBJ1-1	NA	TGTGCCAGCAGCTACCGGGACCCCCGGGGGGAAGCTTTCTTT	CASSYRDPRGEAFF
NA	TRBV27	TRBJ2-2	TRBD2	TGTGCCAGCAGCCACACGGGAGGGCCTCTCGGGGAGCTGTTTTTT	CASSHTGGPLGELFF
NA	TRBV5-5	TRBJ2-2	NA	TGTGCCAGCAGTTGGACAGCCAACACCGGGGAGCTGTTTTTT	CASSWTANTGELFF
NA	TRBV6-5	TRBJ1-1	NA	TGTGCCAGCAGTTACCTTACTGGGAACACTGAAGCTTTCTTT	CASSYLTGNTEAFF
few	TRBV28	TRBJ2-1	NA	TGTGCCAGCACTTGGACTGGCCTTGCAGGGGATGAGCAGTTCTTC	CASTWTGLAGDEQFF
NA	TRBV11-2	TRBJ2-5	NA	TGTGCCAGCAGCTTAGTCGGCCGCGGGGGCGCAGCGACCCAGTACTTC	CASSLVGRGGAATQYF
NA	TRBV14	TRBJ2-2	TRBD1	TGTGCCAGCAGCCAAGAACTTTCACAGGGGAAGGAGGTCGGGGAGCTGTTTTTT	CASSQELSQGKEVGELFF
NA	TRBV7-8	TRBJ1-5	NA	TGTGCCAGCAGCTTATGGGGTACAGATCAGCCCCAGCATTTT	CASSLWGTDQPQHF
NA	TRBV7-9	TRBJ2-7	NA	TGTGCCAGCAGGCCAGGGAGAGGCGGAAGGGGGTACGAGCAGTACTTC	CASRPGRGGRGYEQYF
once	TRBV11-2	TRBJ2-1	NA	TGTGCCAGCAGCCCCCCGACTATTCGGGAGCAGTTCTTC	CASSPPTIREQFF
once	TRBV7-9	TRBJ1-2	NA	TGTGCCAGCAGCTTAGCGCCACAGGGAGGAGACTATGGCTACACCTTC	CASSLAPQGGDYGYTF
NA	TRBV7-2	TRBJ2-2	TRBD1	TGTGCCAGCAGCTCCCGGGACAGGGCCACCGGGGAGCTGTTTTTT	CASSSRDRATGELFF
NA	TRBV4-1	TRBJ2-7	NA	TGCGCCAGCAGCCTGGACAGCTCCTACGAGCAGTACTTC	CASSLDSSYEQYF
once	TRBV19	TRBJ1-5	TRBD1	TGTGCCAGTAGTCCGTTTGGACAGGGAGGAGGTAGCAATCAGCCCCAGCATTTT	CASSPFGQGGGSNQPQHF
NA	TRBV7-9	TRBJ2-7	NA	TGTGCCAGCAGCTTGGGGGGATCGGCCGGGGACGAGCAGTACTTC	CASSLGGSAGDEQYF
NA	TRBV5-1	TRBJ2-2	TRBD1	TGCGCCAGCAGCGTAGGGACAGGGCAAGCTGCTGTCTGGACCGGGGAGCTGTTTTTT	CASSVGTGQAAVWTGELFF
NA	TRBV6-1	TRBJ2-7	NA	TGTGCCAGCAAGGGTCACGAGCAGTACTTC	CASKGHEQYF
few	TRBV9	TRBJ2-1	NA	TGTGCCAGTACGAGCTCTCCGTCTCGAGGCCTCAATGAGCAGTTCTTC	CASTSSPSRGLNEQFF
NA	TRBV4-2	TRBJ2-7	NA	TGTGCCAGCAGTCATGGGACACCCGCCTACGAGCAGTACTTC	CASSHGTPAYEQYF
NA	TRBV28	TRBJ1-1	TRBD1	TGTGCCAGCAGCTTTGAGGGACAGCTGGCTTGGGGGTGGAACACTGAAGCTTTCTTT	CASSFEGQLAWGWNTEAFF
NA	TRBV10-3	TRBJ1-1	NA	TGTGCCATCAGTGAGCCTGGCCCGAACACTGAAGCTTTCTTT	CAISEPGPNTEAFF
NA	TRBV15	TRBJ1-2	NA	TGTGCCACCAGCGGAAGACAGAACCCGCCAGACTATGGCTACACCTTC	CATSGRQNPPDYGYTF
NA	TRBV6-1	TRBJ2-7	TRBD2	TGTGCCAGCAGTGAGGGTCATGCGGGAGTTAGTAGGTTAAGCTACGAGCAGTACTTC	CASSEGHAGVSRLSYEQYF
NA	TRBV18	TRBJ2-2	NA	TGTGCCAGCTCACCACTCCGGGGCAGTGATACGTGGGACACCGGGGAGCTGTTTTTT	CASSPLRGSDTWDTGELFF
NA	TRBV6-6	TRBJ2-1	NA	TGTGCCAGCAGCTCCCCGCGGGCCTACAATGAGCAGTTCTTC	CASSSPRAYNEQFF
NA	TRBV5-1	TRBJ2-2	NA	TGCGCCAGCAGCTTCAGGGTAGCGAACACCGGGGAGCTGTTTTTT	CASSFRVANTGELFF
NA	TRBV19	TRBJ2-6	NA	TGTGCCAGTGGATGGGACAGGGCCAACGTCCTGACTTTC	CASGWDRANVLTF
NA	TRBV11-2	TRBJ2-1	TRBD2	TGTGCCAGCAGTCAGGGTTGGACTAGCGGTTACAATGAGCAGTTCTTC	CASSQGWTSGYNEQFF
once	TRBV30	TRBJ2-5	NA	TGTGCCTGGACCACTCTCCAGGGGTTACAAGAGACCCAGTACTTC	CAWTTLQGLQETQYF
NA	TRBV9	TRBJ2-5	NA	TGTGCCAGCAGCGTGGACAGTCAAGAGACCCAGTACTTC	CASSVDSQETQYF
NA	TRBV4-1	TRBJ2-1	TRBD1	TGCGCCAGCAGCCTCGGGAGGGGACAGGGGTACCCGAATGAGCAGTTCTTC	CASSLGRGQGYPNEQFF
once	TRBV7-9	TRBJ2-7	TRBD2	TGTGCCAGCAGCTTTCAGCTAGCGGGAGAAGGCGAGCAGTACTTC	CASSFQLAGEGEQYF
NA	TRBV5-8	TRBJ1-1	NA	TGTGCCAGCAGCTTGTCGGCAACTGAAGCTTTCTTT	CASSLSATEAFF
NA	TRBV15	TRBJ1-1	NA	TGTGCCACCAGCTTCCAGCTAAACACTGAAGCTTTCTTT	CATSFQLNTEAFF
NA	TRBV6-4	TRBJ2-5	TRBD1	TGTGCCAGCAGGAGGGACAGGTGGGAGACCCAGTACTTC	CASRRDRWETQYF
NA	TRBV11-2	TRBJ2-7	NA	TGTGCCAGCAGCAGCAGGGGAAGCGAGCAGTACTTC	CASSSRGSEQYF
once	TRBV14	TRBJ2-7	NA	TGTGCCAGCAGCCTCCGGATAGGAAACTACGAGCAGTACTTC	CASSLRIGNYEQYF
NA	TRBV28	TRBJ1-4	NA	TGTGCCAGCAGTTTGCGTCAGCTGCCGCCCAATGAAAAACTGTTTTTT	CASSLRQLPPNEKLFF